This TCR beta chain was recorded in a study of response to subunit inactivated influenza vaccine. Study-level results: The authors offered the suggestion that each seasonal influenza vaccination recruits few new T cells.

This clonotype was seen a handful of times. What it recognizes is unknown. MiXCR was run by TCRdb on the RT-PCR reads, yielding one entry per CDR3 protein. Among hundreds of thousands of distinct CDR3 sequences listed, around 18% were seen once. The clonotype was recovered from a man aged 50 to 59 who received an inactivated influenza vaccine. The material was PBMCs from blood, obtained about 5 days after vaccination.

The CDR3 DNA reads as TGCAGCGTTAACGGACAGACTGAAGCTTTCTTT. Translation: CSVNGQTEAFF. The chain employs TRBV29-1 and TRBJ1-1; TRBD1 might be the D (6 bases). The V gene lost 5 bases and the J gene lost 5 bases, with 9 bases spanning the gap. Germline values: CDR1 SQVTM, CDR2 ANQGSEA. The length of the CDR3 is 11 residues.